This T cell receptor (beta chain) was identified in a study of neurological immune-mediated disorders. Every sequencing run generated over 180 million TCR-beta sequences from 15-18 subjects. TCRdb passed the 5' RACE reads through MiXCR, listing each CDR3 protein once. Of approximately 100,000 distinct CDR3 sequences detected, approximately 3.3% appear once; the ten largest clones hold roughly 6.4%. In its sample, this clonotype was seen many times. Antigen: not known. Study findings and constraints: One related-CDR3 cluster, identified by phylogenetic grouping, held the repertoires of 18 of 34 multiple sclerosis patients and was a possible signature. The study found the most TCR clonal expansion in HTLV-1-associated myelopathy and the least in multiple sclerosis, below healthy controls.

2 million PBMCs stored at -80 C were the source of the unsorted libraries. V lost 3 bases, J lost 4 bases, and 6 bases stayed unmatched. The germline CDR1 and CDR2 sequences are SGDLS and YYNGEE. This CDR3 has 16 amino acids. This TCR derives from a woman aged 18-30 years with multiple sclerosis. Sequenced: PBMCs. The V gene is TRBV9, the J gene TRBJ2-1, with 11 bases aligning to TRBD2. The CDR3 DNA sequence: TGTGCCAGCAGCGGATGGACTAGCGGGTTTTACAATGAGCAGTTCTTC. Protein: CASSGWTSGFYNEQFF.